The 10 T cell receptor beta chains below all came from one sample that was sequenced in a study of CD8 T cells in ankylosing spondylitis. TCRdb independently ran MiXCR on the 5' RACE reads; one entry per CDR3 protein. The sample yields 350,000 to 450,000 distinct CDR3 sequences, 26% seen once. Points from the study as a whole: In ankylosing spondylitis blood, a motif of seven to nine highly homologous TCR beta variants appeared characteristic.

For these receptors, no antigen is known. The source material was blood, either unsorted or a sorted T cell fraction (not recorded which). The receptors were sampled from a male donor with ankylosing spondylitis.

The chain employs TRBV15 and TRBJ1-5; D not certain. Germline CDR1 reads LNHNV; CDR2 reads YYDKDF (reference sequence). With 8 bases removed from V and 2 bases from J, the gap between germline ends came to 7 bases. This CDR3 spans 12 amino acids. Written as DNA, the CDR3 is TGTGCCACCGCGGTTGGCAATCAGCCCCAGCATTTT. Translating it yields CATAVGNQPQHF.

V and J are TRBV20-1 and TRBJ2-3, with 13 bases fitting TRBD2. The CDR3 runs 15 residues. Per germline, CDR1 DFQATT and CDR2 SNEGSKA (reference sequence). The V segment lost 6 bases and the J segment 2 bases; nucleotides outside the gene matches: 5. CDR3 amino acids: CSASGTSGTTDTQYF. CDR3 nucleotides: TGCAGTGCCTCGGGGACTAGCGGGACCACAGATACGCAGTATTTT.

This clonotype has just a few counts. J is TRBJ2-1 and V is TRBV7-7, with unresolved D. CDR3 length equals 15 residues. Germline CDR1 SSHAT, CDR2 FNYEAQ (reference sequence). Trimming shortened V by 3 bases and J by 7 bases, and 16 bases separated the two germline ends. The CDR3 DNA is TGTGCCAGCAGCTTCGGTATTGGTACAAGGAATGAGCAGTTCTTC. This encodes CASSFGIGTRNEQFF.

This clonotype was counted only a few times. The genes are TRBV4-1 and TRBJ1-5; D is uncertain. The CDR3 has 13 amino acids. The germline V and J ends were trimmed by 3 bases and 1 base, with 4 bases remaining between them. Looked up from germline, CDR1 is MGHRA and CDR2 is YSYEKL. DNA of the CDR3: TGCGCCAGCAGCCAGGAAAGCAATCAGCCCCAGCATTTT. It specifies CASSQESNQPQHF.

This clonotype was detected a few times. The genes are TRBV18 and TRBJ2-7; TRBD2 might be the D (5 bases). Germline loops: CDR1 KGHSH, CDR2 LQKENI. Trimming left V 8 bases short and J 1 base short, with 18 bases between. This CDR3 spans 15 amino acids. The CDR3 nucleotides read TGTGCCAGCCCCGGAAGAGCGGTCAAATCCTACGAGCAGTACGTC. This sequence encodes CASPGRAVKSYEQYV.

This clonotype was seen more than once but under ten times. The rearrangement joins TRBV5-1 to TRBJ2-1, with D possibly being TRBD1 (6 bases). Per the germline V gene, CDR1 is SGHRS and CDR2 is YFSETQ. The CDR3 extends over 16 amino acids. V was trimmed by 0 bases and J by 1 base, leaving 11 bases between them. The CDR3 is CASSLEGTRSYNEQFF. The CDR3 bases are TGCGCCAGCAGCTTGGAAGGGACACGGTCCTACAATGAGCAGTTCTTC.

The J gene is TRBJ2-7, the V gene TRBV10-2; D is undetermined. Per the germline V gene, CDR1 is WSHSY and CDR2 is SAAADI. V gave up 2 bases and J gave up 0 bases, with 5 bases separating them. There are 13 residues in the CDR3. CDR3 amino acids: CASSEVASYEQYV. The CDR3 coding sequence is TGCGCCAGCAGTGAGGTAGCCTCCTACGAGCAGTACGTC.

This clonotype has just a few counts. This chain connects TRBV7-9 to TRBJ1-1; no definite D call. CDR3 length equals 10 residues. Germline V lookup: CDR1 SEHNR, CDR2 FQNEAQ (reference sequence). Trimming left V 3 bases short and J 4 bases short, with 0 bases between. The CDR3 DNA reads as TGTGCCAGCAGCTTCACTGAAGCTTTCTTT. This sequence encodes CASSFTEAFF.

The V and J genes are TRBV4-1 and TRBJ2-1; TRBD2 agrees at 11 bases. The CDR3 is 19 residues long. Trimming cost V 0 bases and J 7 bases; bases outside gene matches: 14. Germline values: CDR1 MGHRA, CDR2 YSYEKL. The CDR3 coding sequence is TGCGCCAGCAGCCAAGATTCCCCCACCACTAGCGGGAGTAAGAATGAGCAGTTCTTC. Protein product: CASSQDSPTTSGSKNEQFF.

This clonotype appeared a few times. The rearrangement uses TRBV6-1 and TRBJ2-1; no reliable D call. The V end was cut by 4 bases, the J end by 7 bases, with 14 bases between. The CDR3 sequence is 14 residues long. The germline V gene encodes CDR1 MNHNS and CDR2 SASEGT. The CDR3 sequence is CASSVSAPANEQFF. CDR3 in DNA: TGTGCCAGCAGTGTCTCCGCCCCGGCGAATGAGCAGTTCTTC.